These 28 T cell receptor beta chains were all obtained from the same sample, sequenced in a study of beta chain features in type 1 diabetes. The whole isolated RNA underwent reverse transcription, so sequencing captured expressed TCRB transcripts. The repertoire was sequenced with immunoSEQ multiplex PCR; TCRdb's copy has only in-frame clones and lacks some. The sample shows about 260,000 clones, around 65% of them seen only once. What was sequenced was naive CD4+ T cells from blood. The receptors originated from a young man in good health.

This clone has a single count. In nucleotides, the CDR3 is TGCGCCAGCAGCCAAGGTTTGGACAGAAATTCACCCCTCCACTTT. Protein product: CASSQGLDRNSPLHF. The chain combines TRBV4-1 with TRBJ1-6; D may be TRBD1 (6 bases). This CDR3 is built from 15 residues. The ends were cut back, 1 base at V and 7 bases at J, with 11 bases in the middle. Germline V gene data show CDR1 as MGHRA and CDR2 as YSYEKL.

V usage is TRBV18 and J usage is TRBJ2-7; D call uncertain. The germline V gene encodes CDR1 KGHSH and CDR2 LQKENI. V was cut by 2 bases and J by 2 bases, with 7 bases left in between. This CDR3 spans 13 amino acids. The CDR3 sequence: CASSPSPAYEQYF. CDR3 DNA: TGTGCCAGCTCACCAAGTCCAGCCTACGAGCAGTACTTC.

V is TRBV5-4 and J is TRBJ2-7; 7 nucleotides match TRBD2. V was clipped by 0 bases and J by 2 bases; unmatched bases: 2. CDR3 length equals 14 residues. CDR1 is SGHNT, CDR2 YYREEE, per germline (reference sequence). The CDR3 loop is CASSLAGTTYEQYF. The DNA of the CDR3 is TGTGCCAGCAGCTTGGCTGGGACTACCTACGAGCAGTACTTC.

A few counts support this clone. V gene TRBV4-3 combines with J gene TRBJ2-7; the D is unclear. CDR3 size: 14 residues. Germline assignment: CDR1 LGHNA and CDR2 YSLEER. The ends were cut back, 0 bases at V and 0 bases at J, with 6 bases in the middle. The CDR3 protein is CASSQDALSYEQYF. CDR3 bases: TGCGCCAGCAGCCAAGATGCCCTCTCCTACGAGCAGTACTTC.

The chain combines TRBV11-2 with TRBJ2-3, with 7 bases aligning to TRBD1. The germline V gene has CDR1 SGHAT and CDR2 FQNNGV. The CDR3 spans 15 residues. Trimming removed 5 bases from V and 0 bases from J; junction bases left unmatched: 5. The CDR3 reads CASSGYRGSTDTQYF. CDR3 nucleotides: TGTGCCAGCAGCGGATACAGGGGCAGCACAGATACGCAGTATTTT. Full variable domain (rest looked up from reference TRBV11-2 and TRBJ2-3): EAGVAQSPRYKIIEKRQSVAFWCNPISGHATLYWYQQILGQGPKLLIQFQNNGVVDDSQLPKDRFSAERLKGVDSTLKIQPAKLEDSAVYLCASSGYRGSTDTQYFGPGTRLTVL.

This clone was detected a few times. The chain has TRBV6-1 and TRBJ2-5; tentatively, D is TRBD1 (5 bases). Per the germline V gene, CDR1 is MNHNS and CDR2 is SASEGT. V shed 1 base and J shed 5 bases, with 11 bases lying between them. The CDR3 sequence is 14 residues long. CDR3: CASSEGQGWETQYF. CDR3 DNA: TGTGCCAGCAGTGAAGGGCAGGGTTGGGAGACCCAGTACTTC.

The CDR3 loop reads CATSRDGQGIYGYTF. CDR3 nucleotide sequence: TGTGCCACCAGCAGAGACGGACAGGGAATCTATGGCTACACCTTC. The V gene is TRBV15, the J gene TRBJ1-2, with TRBD1 matching over 8 bases. V was clipped by 0 bases and J by 4 bases; unmatched bases: 4. Germline assignment: CDR1 LNHNV and CDR2 YYDKDF (reference sequence). This CDR3 contains 15 residues.

This clone came up a few times. The V and J genes are TRBV29-1 and TRBJ2-4; 7 bases are shared with TRBD1. The length of the CDR3 is 14 residues. Germline CDR1 SQVTM, CDR2 ANQGSEA. J was trimmed by 10 bases and V by 4 bases; bases with no gene match: 13. The CDR3 region has the DNA TGCAGCGTTGGTGGGACAGCCGCTGGAGGAATTCAGTACTTC. It specifies CSVGGTAAGGIQYF.

The chain is built from TRBV27 and TRBJ2-4, with D uncertain. This CDR3 is 17 amino acids long. Germline V gene data show CDR1 as MNHEY and CDR2 as SMNVEV (reference sequence). V lost 0 bases, J lost 5 bases, and 17 bases lay in between. The chain's CDR3 is CASSLSNPVKSQNIQYF. The CDR3 DNA reads TGTGCCAGCAGTTTATCTAACCCGGTTAAGTCTCAAAACATTCAGTACTTC.

The chain combines TRBV2 with TRBJ2-1; the D is unclear. Trimming took 7 bases from V and 1 from J, leaving 11 bases between them. The CDR3 covers 14 residues. Germline assignment: CDR1 SNHLY and CDR2 FYNNEI. The CDR3: CASIQETSYNEQFF. The DNA of the CDR3 is TGTGCCAGCATTCAAGAGACATCCTACAATGAGCAGTTCTTC.

The genes are TRBV30 and TRBJ1-5; D unresolved. CDR1 GTSNPN and CDR2 SVGIG come from the germline V gene (reference sequence). The CDR3 loop spans 12 amino acids. The V gene lost 2 bases and the J gene lost 3 bases, with 5 bases spanning the gap. The CDR3 reads CAWSTVNQPQHF. For the CDR3, the DNA is TGTGCCTGGAGTACCGTCAATCAGCCCCAGCATTTT.

The V and J genes are TRBV4-3 and TRBJ2-1; TRBD2 agrees at 13 bases. Germline V lookup: CDR1 LGHNA, CDR2 YSLEER. V was pared by 0 bases and J by 7 bases, with 6 bases of the junction left unmatched. The CDR3 is 17 amino acids. In DNA, the CDR3 is TGCGCCAGCAGCCAAGATATGACTAGCGGGAGGATAAATGAGCAGTTCTTC. Its translation is CASSQDMTSGRINEQFF.

V and J are TRBV4-3 and TRBJ2-3; D is perhaps TRBD1 or TRBD2 (5 bases each). The CDR3 has 16 amino acids. Per the germline V gene, CDR1 is LGHNA and CDR2 is YSLEER. The V end lost 1 base, the J end lost 0 bases, and 11 bases lay between the germline ends. The CDR3 nucleotides are TGCGCCAGCAGCCAAGGGGACCGGTCCAGCACAGATACGCAGTATTTT. Translated, it gives CASSQGDRSSTDTQYF.

This clone was observed once. The V and J genes are TRBV14 and TRBJ2-7, with 8 bases lining up with TRBD1. Trimming took 5 bases from V and 2 from J; bases not matched to a gene: 8. Germline V gives CDR1 SGHDN, CDR2 FVKESK. The CDR3 contains 15 residues. The CDR3 DNA follows: TGTGCCAGCAGCAGAGGACAGGGCCAAACCTACGAGCAGTACTTC. It encodes CASSRGQGQTYEQYF.

A remark on this clone: In the same sample, other DNA sequences code for this CDR3. The chain carries TRBV11-2 and TRBJ2-7; no reliable D call. Germline lookup yields CDR1 SGHAT and CDR2 FQNNGV. The CDR3 runs to 10 residues. The V end lost 8 bases, the J end lost 4 bases, and 6 bases lay between the germline ends. The CDR3 protein is CASGTYEQYF. DNA of the CDR3: TGTGCCAGCGGAACATACGAGCAGTACTTC.

The rearrangement links TRBV29-1 to TRBJ2-7; no reliable D call. V was pared by 3 bases and J by 0 bases, with 12 bases between. The germline V gene encodes CDR1 SQVTM and CDR2 ANQGSEA. The CDR3 length is 14 residues. This chain's CDR3 is CSVDPTGSSYEQYF. DNA of the CDR3: TGCAGCGTTGACCCTACTGGAAGCTCCTACGAGCAGTACTTC.

The V call is TRBV5-6, the J call TRBJ2-4; D is undetermined. The CDR3 is 16 amino acids. The germline V and J ends were trimmed by 4 bases and 0 bases, with 14 bases remaining between them. Germline V CDR1 and CDR2: SGHDT, YYEEEE. CDR3 sequence: CASSAGQILAKNIQYF. The CDR3 DNA follows: TGTGCCAGCAGCGCCGGTCAGATTCTAGCCAAAAACATTCAGTACTTC.

The chain employs TRBV9 and TRBJ2-7, with 7 bases identical to TRBD2. In germline, CDR1 is SGDLS, CDR2 YYNGEE. CDR3 length equals 16 residues. With V trimmed by 1 base and J by 0 bases, 7 bases remained unmatched. CDR3 nucleotide sequence: TGTGCCAGCAGCGTACTGAGCGGGGCCAGCTCCTACGAGCAGTACTTC. It codes for CASSVLSGASSYEQYF.

V gene TRBV5-1 combines with J gene TRBJ2-1; 9 nucleotides match TRBD2. The V segment lost 0 bases and the J segment 1 base; nucleotides outside the gene matches: 5. CDR1 SGHRS and CDR2 YFSETQ come from the germline V gene. This CDR3 is 17 amino acids long. This CDR3 reads CASSLAGSGSSYNEQFF. DNA for the CDR3: TGCGCCAGCAGCTTGGCTGGTAGCGGGAGTTCCTACAATGAGCAGTTCTTC.

This clone was seen only a few times. The gene calls are TRBV6-5 and TRBJ2-3; D unclear. The V end was cut by 4 bases, the J end by 2 bases, with 10 bases between. Germline-derived CDR1 and CDR2 are MNHEY and SVGAGI. The CDR3 sequence is 14 residues long. In nucleotides, the CDR3 is TGTGCCAGCAGTTCCTTGGGTGCCACAGATACGCAGTATTTT. Translated, it gives CASSSLGATDTQYF.

Here the CDR3 DNA reads TGTGCCAGCAGCGTCCTTGGGACGCAGGGGGAGACCCAGTACTTC. This codes for CASSVLGTQGETQYF. The rearrangement links TRBV2 to TRBJ2-5; weak D call: TRBD1 (6 bases). V lost 6 bases and J 5 bases, leaving 19 bases between the germline ends. CDR3 length: 15 amino acids. Germline V gene sequence: CDR1 SNHLY, CDR2 FYNNEI.

The chain employs TRBV4-1 and TRBJ2-7, with 10 bases lining up with TRBD1. Germline V gene lookup returns CDR1 MGHRA and CDR2 YSYEKL. Germline trimming cut 3 bases from V and 7 bases from J; bases unmatched to any gene: 12. The CDR3 covers 16 residues. CDR3 bases: TGCGCCAGCAGCCATGACCCGGGACAGGGGTCGGGGGAGCAGTACTTC. It is translated as CASSHDPGQGSGEQYF.

The chain is built from TRBV25-1 and TRBJ2-7; D may be TRBD2 (6 bases). The ends were cut back, 10 bases at V and 1 base at J, with 14 bases in the middle. Per germline, CDR1 MGHDK and CDR2 SYGVNS. The CDR3 length is 13 residues. The CDR3 is CATAGLASYEQYF. CDR3 nucleotides: TGTGCCACCGCGGGGCTAGCTTCCTACGAGCAGTACTTC.

The chain combines TRBV30 with TRBJ2-5, with D possibly TRBD1 on 6 matching bases. V was trimmed by 6 bases and J by 0 bases, leaving 11 bases between them. Germline CDR1 reads GTSNPN; CDR2 reads SVGIG (reference sequence). The CDR3 length is 13 residues. The CDR3 spells CACRTDYQETQYF. The CDR3 bases are TGTGCCTGCCGGACAGACTACCAAGAGACCCAGTACTTC.

The gene calls are TRBV28 and TRBJ1-2; D is unresolved. The CDR3 runs to 14 residues. Trimming shortened V by 3 bases and J by 5 bases, and 13 bases separated the two germline ends. Germline values: CDR1 MDHEN, CDR2 SYDVKM. The CDR3 sequence is CASSFVGAAYGYTF. CDR3 bases: TGTGCCAGCAGTTTCGTTGGTGCAGCTTATGGCTACACCTTC.

In this sample, this clone turned up once. The rearrangement joins TRBV2 to TRBJ2-7; D remains unclear. This CDR3 has 11 amino acids. V was clipped by 8 bases and J by 7 bases, with 12 bases between them. Germline values: CDR1 SNHLY, CDR2 FYNNEI. The CDR3 nucleotides are TGTGCCAGCCGGGCCGTTCGGGAGCAGTACTTC. Its translation: CASRAVREQYF. The complete variable domain, with remaining parts taken from reference TRBV2 and TRBJ2-7, reads EPEVTQTPSHQVTQMGQEVILRCVPISNHLYFYWYRQILGQKVEFLVSFYNNEISEKSEIFDDQFSVERPDGSNFTLKIRSTKLEDSAMYFCASRAVREQYFGPGTRLTVT.

V and J are TRBV30 and TRBJ2-4; tentative D call: TRBD2 (6 bases). Trimming left V 2 bases short and J 6 bases short, with 11 bases between. Germline CDR1 is GTSNPN and CDR2 is SVGIG (reference sequence). This CDR3 spans 13 amino acids. CDR3 coding DNA: TGTGCCTGGAGTCTTAGCGGCCCAAACATTCAGTACTTC. Translating it yields CAWSLSGPNIQYF.

In this sample, this clone turned up a few times. This rearrangement joins TRBV5-4 to TRBJ1-2; TRBD1 matches at 7 bases. The J segment lost 4 bases and the V segment lost 3 bases, leaving 9 bases of the junction unmatched. Looked up from germline, CDR1 is SGHNT and CDR2 is YYREEE (reference sequence). CDR3 length: 15 residues. CDR3 loop: CASSSPGQLAYGYTF. In nucleotides, the CDR3 is TGTGCCAGCAGCTCTCCGGGACAGCTCGCCTATGGCTACACCTTC.